These T cell receptor beta chains were read from a single sample in a study of blood T cell repertoires in COVID-19. Assay used: immunoSEQ multiplex PCR; TCRdb lists only in-frame clones, some missing. This sample has fewer than 250,000 clones, with roughly 79% found just once. The source material was peripheral blood. The receptor set was obtained from a woman aged 80 or over with acute or convalescent COVID-19. The CDR3 runs from the conserved cysteine through the conserved F or W. D genes are given only for firm matches. Clone size is given for some rows only: seen once, a few or many times, or a class if the clone is expanded.

DNA: TGTGCCTGGAATTACCTCAGGGGAGATAATGGCTACACCTTC
CDR3: CAWNYLRGDNGYTF
size: -
J: TRBJ1-2
D: -
V: TRBV30

DNA: TGTGCCAGCAGCTACGGAGTTGGTCAGCCCCAGCATTTT
CDR3: CASSYGVGQPQHF
size: -
J: TRBJ1-5
D: -
V: TRBV7-3

DNA: TGTGCCAGCAGCTTAGGAATGAGGGATGAGCAGTTCTTC
CDR3: CASSLGMRDEQFF
size: once
J: TRBJ2-1
D: -
V: TRBV7-8

DNA: TGTGCCAGCAAAAAGAGGACAGGTGCGTTTGGCTACACCTTC
CDR3: CASKKRTGAFGYTF
size: -
J: TRBJ1-2
D: TRBD1
V: TRBV19

DNA: TGTGCCAGCAGCTTAGTGACAGGGCGGAACACTGAAGCTTTCTTT
CDR3: CASSLVTGRNTEAFF
size: -
J: TRBJ1-1
D: TRBD1
V: TRBV7-6

DNA: TGCGCCAGCAGCTTGGGCGGGACCACAGATACGCAGTATTTT
CDR3: CASSLGGTTDTQYF
size: -
J: TRBJ2-3
D: -
V: TRBV5-1

DNA: TGTGCCAGCAGTTATACCCAGGGCAATCAGCCCCAGCATTTT
CDR3: CASSYTQGNQPQHF
size: once
J: TRBJ1-5
D: -
V: TRBV6-2/TRBV6-3

DNA: TGCGCCAGCAGCTCCAGACAGGGGCAATACAATGAGCAGTTCTTC
CDR3: CASSSRQGQYNEQFF
size: once
J: TRBJ2-1
D: TRBD1
V: TRBV5-1

DNA: TGTGCCAGCACCCCAGGCAGACGTCAAGATACGCAGTATTTT
CDR3: CASTPGRRQDTQYF
size: -
J: TRBJ2-3
D: -
V: TRBV28

DNA: TGCGCCAGCAGCTTTTCACCCGGGACAGGGGATGAGACCCAGTACTTC
CDR3: CASSFSPGTGDETQYF
size: -
J: TRBJ2-5
D: TRBD1
V: TRBV5-1

DNA: TGTGCCAGCAGTTTAATTGAGCAGTTTTCTGGAGTATATAATTCACCCCTCCACTTT
CDR3: CASSLIEQFSGVYNSPLHF
size: -
J: TRBJ1-6
D: -
V: TRBV28

DNA: TGTGCCAGTAGTATTGTTCCAGGGCATCGGCTCAATCAGCCCCAGCATTTT
CDR3: CASSIVPGHRLNQPQHF
size: few
J: TRBJ1-5
D: -
V: TRBV19

DNA: TGTGCCAGCAGCTCCTCGGGACAGGGATCATCCTACGAGCAGTACTTC
CDR3: CASSSSGQGSSYEQYF
size: -
J: TRBJ2-7
D: TRBD1
V: TRBV7-9

DNA: TGTGCCAGCAGCACCAGGGGGCGCGGATATGAAAAACTGTTTTTT
CDR3: CASSTRGRGYEKLFF
size: few
J: TRBJ1-4
D: TRBD1
V: TRBV28

DNA: TGCGCCAGCAGTGAACAGCAAGAGACCCAGTACTTC
CDR3: CASSEQQETQYF
size: -
J: TRBJ2-5
D: -
V: TRBV4-1

DNA: TGTGCCAGCAGATCAGGGGACCACTATGGCTACACCTTC
CDR3: CASRSGDHYGYTF
size: -
J: TRBJ1-2
D: -
V: TRBV12-3/TRBV12-4

DNA: TGTGCCAGCAGCCCCGGGACAGGCACTGAAGCTTTCTTT
CDR3: CASSPGTGTEAFF
size: -
J: TRBJ1-1
D: TRBD1
V: TRBV4-2

DNA: TGTGCCAGCAGCTTTCCCGGTTCCTACGAGCAGTACTTC
CDR3: CASSFPGSYEQYF
size: few
J: TRBJ2-7
D: -
V: TRBV11-3

DNA: TGTGCCACCAGCAGAGATTTTCGAGGTCTAGCGGGGGGGATTAGGAATGAGCAGTTCTTC
CDR3: CATSRDFRGLAGGIRNEQFF
size: -
J: TRBJ2-1
D: TRBD2
V: TRBV15

DNA: TGTGCCAGCAGTTTATCGGGGACAGGCCCCAAGGACACCTTC
CDR3: CASSLSGTGPKDTF
size: -
J: TRBJ1-2
D: TRBD1
V: TRBV27

DNA: TGTGCCAGCAGTTGGGTTGGCGGGACTGATACGCAGTATTTT
CDR3: CASSWVGGTDTQYF
size: -
J: TRBJ2-3
D: -
V: TRBV27

DNA: TGTGCCAGCACCCGGGAGCTACGAGACTATGGCTACACCTTC
CDR3: CASTRELRDYGYTF
size: -
J: TRBJ1-2
D: -
V: TRBV5-4

DNA: TGTGCCAGCTCACCCCCCGGCAGGGCCTATGGCTACACCTTC
CDR3: CASSPPGRAYGYTF
size: -
J: TRBJ1-2
D: -
V: TRBV18

DNA: TGTGCCAGCAGCACCGAGACAGGGTACCCCGAAAAACTGTTTTTT
CDR3: CASSTETGYPEKLFF
size: -
J: TRBJ1-4
D: TRBD1
V: TRBV7-2

DNA: TGTGCCAGCGGACAGGGGAGAACTAATGAAAAACTGTTTTTT
CDR3: CASGQGRTNEKLFF
size: -
J: TRBJ1-4
D: TRBD1
V: TRBV2

DNA: TGCGCCAGCAGCCCTACGACTAGCGGGGGGGCCAACGAGCAGTACTTC
CDR3: CASSPTTSGGANEQYF
size: -
J: TRBJ2-7
D: TRBD2
V: TRBV5-1

DNA: TGTGCCAGCAGTATCAGTCTCACAAACACCATATATTTT
CDR3: CASSISLTNTIYF
size: -
J: TRBJ1-3
D: -
V: TRBV12-3/TRBV12-4

DNA: TGTGCCAGCAGCTTACTAGCGGGGGGACTAGAGACCCAGTACTTC
CDR3: CASSLLAGGLETQYF
size: -
J: TRBJ2-5
D: TRBD2
V: TRBV7-6

DNA: TGCGCCAGCAGCTTGGCCGATGGGAGCTCCTATAATTCACCCCTCCACTTT
CDR3: CASSLADGSSYNSPLHF
size: -
J: TRBJ1-6
D: -
V: TRBV5-1

DNA: TGTGCCAGCAGCAAAACTCGGACAGGGGGGGACCAGTACTTC
CDR3: CASSKTRTGGDQYF
size: -
J: TRBJ2-5
D: TRBD1
V: TRBV11-2

DNA: TGCAGTGCGGGCAGGCAAGAGACCCAGTACTTC
CDR3: CSAGRQETQYF
size: -
J: TRBJ2-5
D: -
V: TRBV20-1

DNA: TGTGCCAGCAGCTTAGCAGGGACAGGGGCTGGTCGGGGCTACACCTTC
CDR3: CASSLAGTGAGRGYTF
size: -
J: TRBJ1-2
D: TRBD1
V: TRBV11-2

DNA: TGTGCCAGCAGTTACTCGACTAGCGCGAACACCGGGGAGCTGTTTTTT
CDR3: CASSYSTSANTGELFF
size: -
J: TRBJ2-2
D: TRBD2
V: TRBV6-2/TRBV6-3

DNA: TGTGCCAGCAGGGGAGAAACAGGGAACGCTTTCTTT
CDR3: CASRGETGNAFF
size: -
J: TRBJ1-1
D: -
V: TRBV6-4

DNA: TGTGCCAGTAGTATGGAGGGGGCGAGGACTGAAGCTTTCTTT
CDR3: CASSMEGARTEAFF
size: -
J: TRBJ1-1
D: TRBD1
V: TRBV19

DNA: TGTGCCAGCAGCTCCGTGACAACTGGTGAAAAACTGTTTTTT
CDR3: CASSSVTTGEKLFF
size: few
J: TRBJ1-4
D: -
V: TRBV5-4

DNA: TGTGCCAGCAGCGAGACAGGGGGCGGGGATACGCAGTATTTT
CDR3: CASSETGGGDTQYF
size: -
J: TRBJ2-3
D: TRBD1
V: TRBV5-7

DNA: TGTGCCAGCAGCCAGAGCGACAGGCTGAACACTGAAGCTTTCTTT
CDR3: CASSQSDRLNTEAFF
size: once
J: TRBJ1-1
D: -
V: TRBV3-1/TRBV3-2

DNA: TGTGCCAGCAGCCGCAACGTTTTTACCGGGAGAAACATTCAGTACTTC
CDR3: CASSRNVFTGRNIQYF
size: -
J: TRBJ2-4
D: -
V: TRBV7-9

DNA: TGTGCCAGCAGCGTTAGACTCCGGGACTACCATCTGGGGCCCAACACCGGGGAGCTGTTTTTT
CDR3: CASSVRLRDYHLGPNTGELFF
size: few
J: TRBJ2-2
D: TRBD2
V: TRBV9

DNA: TGTGCCAGCAGCCCTTCACCGGGACAGAACTATGGCTACACCTTC
CDR3: CASSPSPGQNYGYTF
size: -
J: TRBJ1-2
D: TRBD1
V: TRBV7-3

DNA: TGTGCCAGCAGTGAATCGGGACATAGAAACTATGGCTACACCTTC
CDR3: CASSESGHRNYGYTF
size: -
J: TRBJ1-2
D: -
V: TRBV2

DNA: TGTGCCAGCAGTTACCCGACGACTAGTTTGACCGGGGAGCTGTTTTTT
CDR3: CASSYPTTSLTGELFF
size: -
J: TRBJ2-2
D: -
V: TRBV6-5

DNA: TGTGCCAGCAGCTTAGACGCGGGAATCATCTCCGCGCAGTATTTT
CDR3: CASSLDAGIISAQYF
size: -
J: TRBJ2-3
D: -
V: TRBV11-2

DNA: TGTGCCAGCAGGCGTAGACAGGGGTCAGGGGAGACCCAGTACTTC
CDR3: CASRRRQGSGETQYF
size: -
J: TRBJ2-5
D: TRBD1
V: TRBV2

DNA: TGTGCCAGCAGTCCGGGACTAGGCCCCTACGAGCAGTACTTC
CDR3: CASSPGLGPYEQYF
size: -
J: TRBJ2-7
D: TRBD2
V: TRBV7-9

DNA: TGTGCCAGCAGCCGACGGGACAGGGGGCGCGGTGGCTACACCTTC
CDR3: CASSRRDRGRGGYTF
size: -
J: TRBJ1-2
D: TRBD1
V: TRBV6-2/TRBV6-3

DNA: TGTGCCACACAGGGGAGAGGGACAGAGCTTGGCTACGAGCAGTACTTC
CDR3: CATQGRGTELGYEQYF
size: -
J: TRBJ2-7
D: TRBD1
V: TRBV6-4

DNA: TGCGCCAGCAGCTTAGGCGGCCCCGGGGAGCTGTTTTTT
CDR3: CASSLGGPGELFF
size: -
J: TRBJ2-2
D: -
V: TRBV5-1

DNA: TGTGCCAGCAGCTCACAGGGGAACACTGAAGCTTTCTTT
CDR3: CASSSQGNTEAFF
size: -
J: TRBJ1-1
D: -
V: TRBV7-2

DNA: TGTGCCAGCAGCTTAGGCCGGGGGGGGCGCTACAATGAGCAGTTCTTC
CDR3: CASSLGRGGRYNEQFF
size: -
J: TRBJ2-1
D: TRBD2
V: TRBV7-2

DNA: TGTGCCAGCAGTGCCCAAAACTCTGGAAACACCATATATTTT
CDR3: CASSAQNSGNTIYF
size: -
J: TRBJ1-3
D: -
V: TRBV2

DNA: TGCGCCAGCAGCAGAGGGTTTAGTGAAAAACTGTTTTTT
CDR3: CASSRGFSEKLFF
size: -
J: TRBJ1-4
D: -
V: TRBV4-1

DNA: TGTGCCAGCAGTTTAAGAGAGTTTCGCTCACCCCTCCACTTT
CDR3: CASSLREFRSPLHF
size: few
J: TRBJ1-6
D: -
V: TRBV28

DNA: TGTGCCAGCAGAGAGCGACAGGGCGTGCGTGGCTACACCTTC
CDR3: CASRERQGVRGYTF
size: -
J: TRBJ1-2
D: TRBD1
V: TRBV2

DNA: TGCGCCAGCAGCTCCTATAGCGGGGGGTACAATGAGCAGTTCTTC
CDR3: CASSSYSGGYNEQFF
size: -
J: TRBJ2-1
D: TRBD2
V: TRBV5-1

DNA: TGCGCCAGCAGCTCCACAGGGAGGGGCGGGTACGAGCAGTACTTC
CDR3: CASSSTGRGGYEQYF
size: -
J: TRBJ2-7
D: -
V: TRBV5-1